This TCR beta chain is from a study of CD8+ T cells in alopecia areata. General observations from the study: TCRs were shared less clearly across patients than in mice, possibly for HLA-related reasons. The treated group had a single nonresponder, limiting CD8+ expansion-response conclusions.

As for this clone: The antigen remains unidentified.

With 1 base removed from V and 4 bases from J, the gap between germline ends came to 10 bases. CDR1 SNHLY and CDR2 FYNNEI come from the germline V gene. This CDR3 contains 14 residues. Sequencing used cDNA as its template, made by extracting RNA and reverse transcribing it. Method: immunoSEQ multiplex PCR; TCRdb's copy keeps in-frame clones and lacks some. The sample gives 200,000 to 250,000 clones, about three fifths of which show up once; about 4% is in the top ten. Noted treatment: oral pan-JAK inhibitor, 5-10 mg twice daily. This TCR came from a human donor with alopecia areata. This chain connects TRBV2 to TRBJ1-1, with TRBD1 as a possible D gene (5 bases). Source: CD4+ T cells sorted from blood, taken at week 4, from a patient treated with tofacitinib. CDR3 protein: CASSEGQPPTEAFF. In DNA, the CDR3 is TGTGCCAGCAGTGAAGGACAGCCTCCCACTGAAGCTTTCTTT. Combining the CDR3 with reference TRBV2 and TRBJ1-1 gives the whole variable domain EPEVTQTPSHQVTQMGQEVILRCVPISNHLYFYWYRQILGQKVEFLVSFYNNEISEKSEIFDDQFSVERPDGSNFTLKIRSTKLEDSAMYFCASSEGQPPTEAFFGQGTRLTVV.